This T cell receptor (beta chain) was sequenced during a study of blood T cell repertoires in COVID-19. Germline values: CDR1 SGHAT, CDR2 FQNNGV. The CDR3 runs 15 residues. The junction had 8 bases not matched to a gene; V was cut back by 6 bases and J by 6 bases. Methods used by the authors: Researchers report that nucleated cell counts were estimated from reference gene primer amplification. Using immunoSEQ multiplex PCR, the repertoire was profiled, and TCRdb retains in-frame clones only, with some absent. V, J and clone size are taken as reported in that table, and D and trimming were inferred from the DNA itself. The data contain under 250,000 clones, approximately 86% of them seen just once; the ten biggest clones take up just over 2.5%. Participants reported their clinical history, and cohort assignment relied on those reports.

The TCR sequence derives from a woman in her thirties with acute COVID-19. The material sequenced was PBMCs or T cells enriched from blood (not recorded which). The V and J genes are TRBV11-2 and TRBJ1-6; 7 bases are a match to TRBD1. CDR3 DNA: TGTGCCAGCAGTTTTAAGGGGGCGGTTAATTCACCCCTCCACTTT. Its protein product is CASSFKGAVNSPLHF.